The 19 T cell receptor beta chains given below trace back to one sample, sequenced in a study of cytomegalovirus exposure and HLA in healthy donors. The PCR made use of 60 Vbeta and 13 Jbeta primers. The protocol was immunoSEQ multiplex PCR, while the TCRdb copy is restricted to in-frame clones and leaves out a portion. This sample has 100,000 to 150,000 clones, with around 85% found just once. Sequencing used PBMCs. The receptors derive from a boy aged 5-17 years in good health and CMV-seronegative.

This clone has just a few counts. The chain joins TRBV4-3 to TRBJ2-3; TRBD2 matches 7 bases. This CDR3 has 15 amino acids. Germline-derived CDR1 and CDR2 are LGHNA and YSLEER. The J segment lost 2 bases and the V segment lost 4 bases, leaving 6 bases of the junction unmatched. For the CDR3, the DNA is TGCGCCAGCAGCCCGCCTAGCGGATCCACAGATACGCAGTATTTT. Residues: CASSPPSGSTDTQYF.

The J gene is TRBJ2-7, the V gene TRBV4-2; D is unresolved. V was cut by 1 base and J by 6 bases, with 7 bases left in between. This CDR3 is 12 amino acids long. CDR1 is LGHNA and CDR2 is YNFKEQ in the germline V gene. The CDR3 spells CASSQGTGEQYF. The CDR3 bases are TGTGCCAGCAGCCAAGGTACCGGCGAGCAGTACTTC.

This clone appeared a few times. In DNA form, the CDR3 reads TGTGCCAGTATGACAGGGGCTGGTGCTGAAGCTTTCTTT. It is translated as CASMTGAGAEAFF. This sequence joins TRBV6-5 and TRBJ1-1; 8 bases are shared with TRBD1. The CDR3 runs 13 residues. With V trimmed by 9 bases and J by 6 bases, 9 bases remained unmatched. Germline assignment: CDR1 MNHEY and CDR2 SVGAGI.

The chain uses TRBV20-1 and TRBJ2-5; D unresolved. Trimming took off 5 bases at V and 3 bases at J, with 7 bases between the two ends. Germline assignment: CDR1 DFQATT and CDR2 SNEGSKA (reference sequence). CDR3 length equals 11 residues. CDR3 sequence: CSAPPEETQYF. CDR3 DNA sequence: TGCAGTGCTCCCCCGGAAGAGACCCAGTACTTC.

This sequence joins TRBV6-1 and TRBJ2-1; 10 positions agree with TRBD2. CDR3 length: 15 residues. The germline V gene encodes CDR1 MNHNS and CDR2 SASEGT. J gave up 6 bases and V 0 bases, and 2 bases lay outside the gene matches. DNA for the CDR3: TGTGCCAGCAGTGAAGCGAGCGGGGGGGCCAATGAGCAGTTCTTC. The encoded protein is CASSEASGGANEQFF.

V and J are TRBV7-9 and TRBJ1-2, with a weak D call TRBD1 (6 bases). The germline V gene has CDR1 SEHNR and CDR2 FQNEAQ (reference sequence). With 4 bases removed from V and 5 bases from J, the gap between germline ends came to 26 bases. CDR3 length: 18 amino acids. The CDR3 loop reads CASSSTNTGTQNGYGYTF. CDR3 nucleotides: TGTGCCAGCAGCTCGACTAACACCGGGACACAAAATGGTTATGGCTACACCTTC. The variable domain in full, completed from reference TRBV7-9 and TRBJ1-2, reads DTGVSQNPRHKITKRGQNVTFRCDPISEHNRLYWYRQTLGQGPEFLTYFQNEAQLEKSRLLSDRFSAERPKGSFSTLEIQRTEQGDSAMYLCASSSTNTGTQNGYGYTFGSGTRLTVV.

V is TRBV7-9 and J is TRBJ1-6, with 8 bases identical to TRBD1. The CDR3 spans 14 residues. V gave up 6 bases and J gave up 8 bases; unmatched junction bases: 6. Germline assignment: CDR1 SEHNR and CDR2 FQNEAQ (reference sequence). CDR3 sequence: CASRSTGGDSPLHF. The CDR3 DNA follows: TGTGCCAGCAGGTCAACAGGGGGGGATTCACCCCTCCACTTT.

The chain combines TRBV14 with TRBJ2-5; 8 bases line up with TRBD2. The CDR3 runs to 15 residues. Germline V CDR1 and CDR2: SGHDN, FVKESK. V was clipped by 1 base and J by 4 bases; unmatched bases: 5. DNA for the CDR3: TGTGCCAGCAGCCAAGCTTCCAGCGGGAGAGAGACCCAGTACTTC. Translation: CASSQASSGRETQYF.

The V call is TRBV4-2, the J call TRBJ2-1, with 7 bases that match TRBD2. The CDR3 extends over 17 amino acids. In germline, CDR1 is LGHNA, CDR2 YNFKEQ. J lost 4 bases, V lost 4 bases, and 13 bases had no gene match. The DNA for the CDR3 is TGTGCCAGCAGCCTCAAACGGGGGGACGACTCATACAATGAGCAGTTCTTC. This encodes CASSLKRGDDSYNEQFF.

This chain connects TRBV5-4 to TRBJ2-7; 8 bases are a match to TRBD2. This CDR3 region has 14 residues. V gave up 1 base and J gave up 5 bases; unmatched junction bases: 5. Looked up from germline, CDR1 is SGHNT and CDR2 is YYREEE (reference sequence). For the CDR3, the DNA is TGTGCCAGCAGCTTGCCGGGGGGGGTCAACGAGCAGTACTTC. Its translation: CASSLPGGVNEQYF. Filled out from reference TRBV5-4 and TRBJ2-7, the complete variable domain reads ETGVTQSPTHLIKTRGQQVTLRCSSQSGHNTVSWYQQALGQGPQFIFQYYREEENGRGNFPPRFSGLQFPNYSSELNVNALELDDSALYLCASSLPGGVNEQYFGPGTRLTVT.

The CDR3, as DNA: TGTGCCAGCAGCTACTGGCGGGGGAGCTCCTACAATGAGCAGTTCTTC. It translates to CASSYWRGSSYNEQFF. The chain has TRBV5-6 and TRBJ2-1, with 7 bases identical to TRBD2. Germline CDR1 is SGHDT and CDR2 is YYEEEE. V gave up 3 bases and J gave up 0 bases; unmatched junction bases: 6. There are 16 residues in the CDR3.

The V call is TRBV18, the J call TRBJ2-3; 9 bases align to TRBD1. Germline CDR1 reads KGHSH; CDR2 reads LQKENI. The CDR3 sequence is 16 residues long. V gave up 0 bases and J gave up 8 bases; unmatched junction bases: 9. CDR3 loop: CASSPPSDRGWGTQYF. CDR3 nucleotides: TGTGCCAGCTCACCACCGTCGGACAGGGGATGGGGTACGCAGTATTTT.

The chain has TRBV7-9 and TRBJ2-2; 7 positions match TRBD1. The CDR3 length is 14 residues. The trim removed 7 bases at V and 1 base at J, leaving 3 bases unmatched. CDR1 and CDR2 from the germline V gene are SEHNR and FQNEAQ (reference sequence). In nucleotides, the CDR3 is TGTGCCAGCATGACAGGGATGAACACCGGGGAGCTGTTTTTT. The encoded protein is CASMTGMNTGELFF.

Only a few counts were recorded for this clone. The V gene is TRBV5-6, the J gene TRBJ1-3; 7 positions agree with TRBD1. The CDR3 consists of 14 residues. CDR1 and CDR2 (germline): SGHDT, YYEEEE. The V and J ends lost 5 bases and 0 bases, in that order; junction bases with no gene match: 2. Written as DNA, the CDR3 is TGTGCCAGCAGTGGGACAGCCTCTGGAAACACCATATATTTT. It codes for CASSGTASGNTIYF.

On this clone: At one of its ends the junction is not consistent with the germline gene, which may arise from a read error. The chain uses TRBV4-1 and TRBJ1-2, with 12 nucleotides matching TRBD1. Germline V gene lookup returns CDR1 MGHRA and CDR2 YSYEKL. The CDR3 spans 18 residues. As DNA, the CDR3 is TGCGCCAGCAGCTTCACCGGGACAGGGGGCCAAAAGAAGGATGGCTACCCCTTC. Its translation is CASSFTGTGGQKKDGYPF.

The rearrangement links TRBV7-9 to TRBJ2-3; 16 nucleotides line up with TRBD2. This CDR3 spans 18 amino acids. The germline gives CDR1 SEHNR, CDR2 FQNEAQ (reference sequence). V gave up 4 bases and J gave up 6 bases; unmatched junction bases: 10. The DNA for the CDR3 is TGTGCCAGCAGCTCCGGGACTAGCGGGAGGGCGATACGGGATACGCAGTATTTT. Its protein product is CASSSGTSGRAIRDTQYF.

The V gene is TRBV19, the J gene TRBJ1-5; TRBD1 is a possible D gene (5 bases). The ends were cut back, 3 bases at V and 6 bases at J, with 12 bases in the middle. The germline gives CDR1 LNHDA, CDR2 SQIVND (reference sequence). This CDR3 spans 14 amino acids. This CDR3 is CASSIPQGVQPQHF. The CDR3 coding sequence is TGTGCCAGTAGTATTCCCCAGGGTGTTCAGCCCCAGCATTTT.

The chain employs TRBV18 and TRBJ2-7; possibly TRBD1 for D (6 bases). The germline V and J ends were trimmed by 3 bases and 5 bases, with 14 bases remaining between them. CDR3 length: 14 residues. CDR1 and CDR2 from the germline V gene are KGHSH and LQKENI. The CDR3 is CASSPLQGLNEQYF. CDR3 DNA: TGTGCCAGCTCACCGCTCCAGGGGTTGAACGAGCAGTACTTC.

CDR3 bases: TGTGCCAGCAGCGTAGGGGTTACAGCAGTCTACGAGCAGTACTTC. Translating it yields CASSVGVTAVYEQYF. The chain links TRBV9 to TRBJ2-7; D not certain. CDR3 length: 15 residues. The germline V gene encodes CDR1 SGDLS and CDR2 YYNGEE. Trimming took 0 bases from V and 3 from J, leaving 13 bases between them.